This is a list of T cell receptor beta chains from one sample in a study of identical twins. MiXCR was run by TCRdb on the 5' RACE reads, yielding one entry per CDR3 protein. The table records some 760,000 distinct CDR3 sequences, around a sixth of them present only once. These same records also appear under a second study, on T cells expressing NK-cell markers.

Sequenced sample: PBMCs. These receptors came from a woman aged 18-29 years in good health. Each CDR3 is given with its conserved first and last residue. Each record gives: clone size, J gene, V gene, D gene, CDR3 protein, CDR3 DNA. The D gene is left open where the match is weak. A row's size may be missing; if present it is once, few, many or a size class.

-,TRBJ1-2,TRBV6-1,-,CASSALGNQGGYTF,TGTGCCAGCAGTGCTCTAGGAAACCAGGGTGGCTACACCTTC
few,TRBJ2-3,TRBV29-1,TRBD2,CSVTAAGGYTDTQYF,TGCAGCGTGACCGCAGCGGGGGGTTACACAGATACGCAGTATTTT
-,TRBJ1-3,TRBV12-3/TRBV12-4,-,CASSQDRGRNTIYF,TGTGCCAGCAGCCAGGACCGAGGGAGAAACACCATATATTTT
-,TRBJ2-1,TRBV5-1,TRBD2,CASSNLAGSAYNEQFF,TGCGCCAGCAGCAACCTAGCGGGAAGCGCCTACAATGAGCAGTTCTTC
-,TRBJ2-2,TRBV15,TRBD1,CATSRGDRAPGELFF,TGTGCCACCAGCAGAGGGGACAGGGCTCCCGGGGAGCTGTTTTTT
-,TRBJ1-4,TRBV7-9,-,CASSERATNEKLFF,TGTGCCAGCAGCGAGAGAGCAACTAATGAAAAACTGTTTTTT
few,TRBJ2-7,TRBV10-3,-,CAISEVGTSYEQYF,TGTGCCATCAGTGAGGTGGGTACCTCCTACGAGCAGTACTTC
few,TRBJ2-3,TRBV20-1,-,CSASMALAADTQYF,TGCAGTGCTAGTATGGCACTAGCCGCAGATACGCAGTATTTT
-,TRBJ2-6,TRBV3-1,-,CASSLQLGSGANVLTF,TGTGCCAGCAGCCTTCAACTGGGCTCTGGGGCCAACGTCCTGACTTTC
-,TRBJ2-1,TRBV27,TRBD2,CASTRLAGGPNEQFF,TGTGCCAGCACCCGACTAGCGGGAGGGCCAAATGAGCAGTTCTTC
few,TRBJ2-2,TRBV6-6,-,CASNPPGLGELFF,TGTGCCAGCAACCCCCCCGGGCTCGGGGAGCTGTTTTTT
few,TRBJ1-1,TRBV6-5,-,CASSYVAAMNTEAFF,TGTGCCAGCAGTTACGTGGCGGCTATGAACACTGAAGCTTTCTTT
few,TRBJ1-1,TRBV7-3,TRBD1,CASSWTGTNTEAFF,TGTGCCAGCAGCTGGACAGGGACAAACACTGAAGCTTTCTTT
few,TRBJ2-1,TRBV7-2,-,CASSHPGSEQFF,TGTGCCAGCAGCCATCCGGGGAGTGAGCAGTTCTTC
many,TRBJ2-2,TRBV12-3/TRBV12-4,TRBD2,CASSLHDPGLAAGELFF,TGTGCCAGCAGTTTACACGACCCGGGACTAGCGGCCGGGGAGCTGTTTTTT
-,TRBJ1-6,TRBV20-1,-,CSAQGRSSYNSPLHF,TGCAGTGCTCAAGGGCGGAGCTCCTATAATTCACCCCTCCACTTT
-,TRBJ1-4,TRBV12-3/TRBV12-4,-,CASIPWGSEKLFF,TGTGCCAGCATCCCTTGGGGTTCTGAAAAACTGTTTTTT
-,TRBJ2-7,TRBV4-3,-,CASSQDHRVYEQYF,TGCGCCAGCAGCCAAGATCACAGGGTTTACGAGCAGTACTTC
-,TRBJ2-7,TRBV6-2/TRBV6-3,TRBD2,CATRSGRVPGEQYF,TGTGCCACCCGGAGCGGGAGGGTGCCTGGCGAGCAGTACTTC
few,TRBJ2-1,TRBV5-6,TRBD1,CASSLGDSTGYNEQFF,TGTGCCAGCAGCTTGGGCGACTCGACAGGGTACAATGAGCAGTTCTTC
-,TRBJ2-5,TRBV4-3,-,CASSQGLGYQETQYF,TGCGCCAGCAGCCAAGGTTTGGGATACCAAGAGACCCAGTACTTC
-,TRBJ1-1,TRBV7-2,-,CASSRSAGTGTEAFF,TGTGCCAGCAGCCGATCCGCAGGGACGGGCACTGAAGCTTTCTTT
-,TRBJ2-7,TRBV2,-,CAISFGASFVTSYEQYF,TGTGCCATCAGTTTCGGGGCTAGCTTTGTCACCTCCTACGAGCAGTACTTC
few,TRBJ2-7,TRBV5-1,TRBD2,CASSLVLAGSKEQYF,TGCGCCAGCAGCTTGGTACTAGCGGGGAGTAAGGAGCAGTACTTC
few,TRBJ2-1,TRBV5-6,TRBD1,CASSYRQGGYNEQFF,TGTGCCAGCAGCTACAGACAGGGCGGGTACAATGAGCAGTTCTTC
few,TRBJ1-5,TRBV12-3/TRBV12-4,-,CASSFDRTHQPQHF,TGTGCCAGCAGCTTTGACAGGACCCATCAGCCCCAGCATTTT
-,TRBJ2-3,TRBV20-1,TRBD2,CSASLSGGVKDTQYF,TGCAGTGCTAGTCTTAGCGGGGGGGTGAAAGATACGCAGTATTTT
-,TRBJ2-5,TRBV20-1,-,CSADTGRSGLETQYF,TGCAGTGCTGATACGGGACGAAGCGGATTAGAGACCCAGTACTTC
few,TRBJ2-7,TRBV7-9,TRBD1,CASSADRGEQYF,TGTGCCAGCAGCGCTGACAGGGGGGAGCAGTACTTC
many,TRBJ2-1,TRBV12-3/TRBV12-4,TRBD2,CASSPGLAGGPQEQFF,TGTGCCAGCAGCCCGGGACTAGCGGGAGGGCCGCAGGAGCAGTTCTTC
-,TRBJ2-7,TRBV7-2,-,CASSPPGASKQYF,TGTGCCAGCAGCCCGCCCGGGGCCAGCAAGCAGTACTTC
few,TRBJ1-2,TRBV12-3/TRBV12-4,TRBD1,CASSYRQGARYGYTF,TGTGCCAGCAGTTATCGACAGGGGGCGAGGTATGGCTACACCTTC
-,TRBJ2-1,TRBV10-3,TRBD2,CAASGYNEQFF,TGTGCCGCTAGCGGATACAATGAGCAGTTCTTC
-,TRBJ1-6,TRBV20-1,TRBD1,CSARDSGTGTSPLHF,TGCAGTGCTAGAGACTCCGGGACAGGCACATCACCCCTCCACTTT
-,TRBJ2-7,TRBV6-5,-,CASSYSGPTYEQYF,TGTGCCAGCAGTTATAGCGGCCCTACCTACGAGCAGTACTTC
few,TRBJ1-2,TRBV12-3/TRBV12-4,-,CASSPQGLYGYTF,TGTGCCAGCAGCCCACAAGGGCTTTATGGCTACACCTTC
-,TRBJ2-1,TRBV12-3/TRBV12-4,-,CASSLEQREKQFF,TGTGCCAGCAGTTTAGAGCAACGGGAGAAGCAGTTCTTC
-,TRBJ2-7,TRBV11-2,TRBD2,CASSLEYSGDSYEQYF,TGTGCCAGCAGCTTAGAATACAGCGGGGATTCCTACGAGCAGTACTTC
-,TRBJ2-4,TRBV20-1,TRBD2,CSASPAGGAKNIQYF,TGCAGTGCTAGTCCCGCGGGGGGCGCTAAAAACATTCAGTACTTC
-,TRBJ2-7,TRBV20-1,TRBD2,CSAQTTTSVNPYEQYF,TGCAGTGCCCAAACAACAACTAGCGTAAACCCATACGAGCAGTACTTC
-,TRBJ1-4,TRBV29-1,-,CSAEGLTNEKLFF,TGCAGCGCAGAGGGACTGACGAATGAAAAACTGTTTTTT
-,TRBJ1-2,TRBV6-1,-,CASSRSRLEDYGYTF,TGTGCCAGCAGCCGAAGTCGGCTTGAGGACTATGGCTACACCTTC
-,TRBJ2-7,TRBV11-2,-,CASSLAVYEQYF,TGTGCCAGCAGCTTAGCCGTATACGAGCAGTACTTC
-,TRBJ2-1,TRBV11-2,-,CASSRVRGLSWEQFF,TGTGCCAGCAGCCGAGTACGAGGGTTGTCTTGGGAGCAGTTCTTC
-,TRBJ2-1,TRBV7-2,-,CASSLSVTMDEQFF,TGTGCCAGCAGCTTAAGTGTTACTATGGATGAGCAGTTCTTC
-,TRBJ2-2,TRBV3-1,TRBD1,CASSPSLQGAGTGELFF,TGTGCCAGCAGCCCCTCACTCCAGGGGGCGGGAACCGGGGAGCTGTTTTTT
-,TRBJ2-3,TRBV5-1,-,CASSWQGREDTQYF,TGCGCCAGCAGTTGGCAGGGCCGAGAGGATACGCAGTATTTT
few,TRBJ1-2,TRBV5-1,TRBD1,CASSERQGDYGYTF,TGCGCCAGCAGCGAGCGACAGGGGGACTATGGCTACACCTTC
-,TRBJ2-5,TRBV14,TRBD2,CASSPLGTSGDGETQYF,TGTGCCAGTAGCCCCCTAGGGACTAGCGGGGATGGAGAGACCCAGTACTTC
few,TRBJ1-6,TRBV12-3/TRBV12-4,TRBD1,CASMIGGDSPLHF,TGTGCCAGCATGATAGGGGGCGATTCACCCCTCCACTTT
-,TRBJ1-4,TRBV7-9,-,CASSLWDPSGEKLFF,TGTGCCAGCAGCCTCTGGGACCCCTCGGGTGAAAAACTGTTTTTT
few,TRBJ1-4,TRBV15,-,CATSKHSLEKLFF,TGTGCCACCAGTAAGCACTCACTGGAAAAACTGTTTTTT
-,TRBJ2-7,TRBV12-3/TRBV12-4,TRBD1,CASSTRDSGYEQYF,TGTGCCAGCAGTACCAGGGACAGTGGCTACGAGCAGTACTTC
-,TRBJ2-5,TRBV15,-,CATSRDTETQYF,TGTGCCACCAGCAGAGATACGGAGACCCAGTACTTC
many,TRBJ2-5,TRBV5-1,TRBD1,CASSLTGGETQYF,TGTGCCAGCAGCTTAACAGGGGGCGAGACCCAGTACTTC
-,TRBJ2-7,TRBV12-3/TRBV12-4,TRBD2,CASTAGGGRSYEQYF,TGTGCCAGCACTGCGGGGGGGGGGCGCTCCTACGAGCAGTACTTC
few,TRBJ2-1,TRBV7-9,-,CASGGALYNEQFF,TGTGCCAGCGGAGGGGCCCTCTACAATGAGCAGTTCTTC
-,TRBJ2-3,TRBV24-1,-,CATSDMALRQYF,TGTGCCACCAGTGATATGGCCCTCCGTCAGTATTTT
few,TRBJ2-1,TRBV7-9,-,CASSWRGNEQFF,TGTGCCAGCAGCTGGAGGGGCAATGAGCAGTTCTTC